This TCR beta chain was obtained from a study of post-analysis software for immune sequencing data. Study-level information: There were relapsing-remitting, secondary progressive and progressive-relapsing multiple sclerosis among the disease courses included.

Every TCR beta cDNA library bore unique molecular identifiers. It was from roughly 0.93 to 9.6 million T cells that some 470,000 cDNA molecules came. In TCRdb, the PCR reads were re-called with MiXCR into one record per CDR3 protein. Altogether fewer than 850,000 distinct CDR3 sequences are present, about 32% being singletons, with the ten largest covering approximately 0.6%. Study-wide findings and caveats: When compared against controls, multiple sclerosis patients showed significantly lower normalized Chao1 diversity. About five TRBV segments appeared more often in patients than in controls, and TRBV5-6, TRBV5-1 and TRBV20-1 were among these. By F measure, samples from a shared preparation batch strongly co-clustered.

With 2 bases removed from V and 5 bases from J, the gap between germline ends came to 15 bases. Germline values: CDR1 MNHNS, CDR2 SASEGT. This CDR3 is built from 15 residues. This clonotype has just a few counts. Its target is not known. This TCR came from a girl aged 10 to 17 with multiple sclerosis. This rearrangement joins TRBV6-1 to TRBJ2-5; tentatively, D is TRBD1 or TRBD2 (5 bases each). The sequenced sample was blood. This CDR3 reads CASSELGVQRETQYF. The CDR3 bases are TGTGCCAGCAGTGAATTGGGGGTACAGAGGGAGACCCAGTACTTC.